The rows below give T cell receptor beta chains drawn from one sample of a study of T cell repertoires in cytomegalovirus infection. TCRdb independently ran MiXCR on the reads; one entry per CDR3 protein. The profile shows hundreds of thousands of distinct CDR3 sequences, approximately 31% of them singletons. The antigens for these receptors are not known. This material consisted of cultured CD8+ T cells from PBMCs, taken from culture after CMV antigen stimulation. The origin of the receptors is a human donor in good health (CMV status not recorded). Some clones in this sample may be carry-over from other donors' samples. Each CDR3 is given with its conserved first and last residue. A D gene is named only where the DNA matches it firmly. Clone sizes are given selectively: once, few, many, or a class where the clone is expanded.

abundance	v_gene	j_gene	d_gene	CDR3nt	CDR3aa
NA	TRBV15	TRBJ2-3	TRBD1	TGTGCCACCAGCAGTAAGGTTGTAGGGACAGCCTATAGCACAGATACGCAGTATTTT	CATSSKVVGTAYSTDTQYF
NA	TRBV4-1	TRBJ2-2	TRBD1	TGCGCCAGCAGCGTAACCGGGACAGCTTACACCGGGGAGCTGTTTTTT	CASSVTGTAYTGELFF
few	TRBV4-3	TRBJ2-2	NA	TGCGCCAGCAGCCAAGATGGAGAGGTATCGAACACCGGGGAGCTGTTTTTT	CASSQDGEVSNTGELFF
NA	TRBV2	TRBJ1-2	TRBD1	TGTGCCAGCATAAAGTTCAGGACAGGGGGTGACAACTATGGCTACACCTTC	CASIKFRTGGDNYGYTF
few	TRBV12-3/TRBV12-4	TRBJ2-5	NA	TGTGCCAGCAGTACACTAGGGGGGGAGACCCAGTACTTC	CASSTLGGETQYF
many	TRBV7-6	TRBJ1-3	NA	TGTGCCAGCAGCCCCGACGGTCCCTCTGGAAACACCATATATTTT	CASSPDGPSGNTIYF
NA	TRBV27	TRBJ1-5	NA	TGTGCCAGCAGTTTATCGGGGGGCTTCAATCAGCCCCAGCATTTT	CASSLSGGFNQPQHF
NA	TRBV9	TRBJ2-2	NA	TGTGCCAGCAGCCAAAGGGACACCGGGGAGCTGTTTTTT	CASSQRDTGELFF
NA	TRBV27	TRBJ2-2	NA	TGTGCCAGCAGTCGAACTAGACAAAACACCGGGGAGCTGTTTTTT	CASSRTRQNTGELFF
NA	TRBV27	TRBJ2-1	TRBD2	TGTGCCAGCACCTTAAAGCGGGGATTGGACAATGAGCAGTTCTTC	CASTLKRGLDNEQFF
few	TRBV7-2	TRBJ2-3	TRBD2	TGTGCCAGCAGCGTCACACTAGCGGGGGGGTTTAAAGATACGCAGTATTTT	CASSVTLAGGFKDTQYF
few	TRBV6-5	TRBJ2-5	NA	TGTGCCAGCAGCTCCTCAATCTACGGCCTCCAAGAGACCCAGTACTTC	CASSSSIYGLQETQYF
NA	TRBV7-9	TRBJ2-5	TRBD1	TGTGCCAGCAGCCCAACCGACCAGGGGGTGTTTAAAGAGACCCAGTACTTC	CASSPTDQGVFKETQYF
NA	TRBV28	TRBJ1-5	NA	TGTGCCAGCAGTCTTCTTAGCAATCAGCCCCAGCATTTT	CASSLLSNQPQHF
NA	TRBV29-1	TRBJ1-2	NA	TGCAGCGTTGAAATGGAGAGAAACTCGATCTATGGCTACACCTTC	CSVEMERNSIYGYTF
NA	TRBV5-5	TRBJ2-3	NA	TGTGCCAGCAGCTTGGAAGTGAGGCGGGGGCCTAGCACAAATACGCAGTATTTT	CASSLEVRRGPSTNTQYF
NA	TRBV7-9	TRBJ2-1	TRBD1	TGTGCCAGCAGTTCAGTAGGGGGCACAGCCTACAATGAGCAGTTCTTC	CASSSVGGTAYNEQFF
NA	TRBV29-1	TRBJ2-1	TRBD1	TGCAGCGTGGTCTTCGGGACAGGTGGGATATCCTACAATGAGCAGTTCTTC	CSVVFGTGGISYNEQFF
NA	TRBV9	TRBJ1-3	NA	TGTGCCAGCAGCGTGAACTCTGGAAACACCATATATTTT	CASSVNSGNTIYF
NA	TRBV5-6	TRBJ2-6	NA	TGTGCCAGCAGCTTGGCTGAGGCTTTGTACGTCCTGACTTTC	CASSLAEALYVLTF
NA	TRBV4-1	TRBJ1-4	TRBD1	TGTGCCAGCAGCCAACCCTCCGGGGACAGGGATGAAAAACTGTTTTTT	CASSQPSGDRDEKLFF
NA	TRBV3-1	TRBJ2-5	NA	TGTGCCAACAGCCAAGTAAGAGAGACCCAGTACTTC	CANSQVRETQYF
many	TRBV6-2/TRBV6-3	TRBJ1-5	NA	TGTGCCAGCAGCGTTACGGGGAGAGGCAATCAGCCCCAGCATTTT	CASSVTGRGNQPQHF
few	TRBV19	TRBJ1-1	NA	TGTGCCAGTAGTATATGGGGACGGACGAACACTGAAGCTTTCTTT	CASSIWGRTNTEAFF
many	TRBV5-1	TRBJ1-1	NA	TGCGCCAGCAGCCCGGACGGATACATGAACACTGAAGCTTTCTTT	CASSPDGYMNTEAFF
NA	TRBV2	TRBJ1-1	TRBD1	TGTGCCAGCCTCCGGGACAGGAGCTTAAGAGCTTTCTTT	CASLRDRSLRAFF
few	TRBV7-9	TRBJ1-1	TRBD1	TGTGCCAGCAGCCGTACAGGGGTTGATGAAGCTTTCTTT	CASSRTGVDEAFF
few	TRBV2	TRBJ1-2	NA	TGTGCCAGCCCCGGGTTACATGGCTACACCTTC	CASPGLHGYTF
many	TRBV7-6	TRBJ1-1	TRBD1	TGTGCCAGCAGCTTAGCGAGACAGGGGCCCACTGAAGCTTTCTTT	CASSLARQGPTEAFF
NA	TRBV12-3/TRBV12-4	TRBJ2-2	TRBD2	TGTGCCAGCAGTTTTCGGCTAGCGGGGGGAAAAGATTATCCGCCGAACACCGGGGAGCTGTTTTTT	CASSFRLAGGKDYPPNTGELFF
few	TRBV7-6	TRBJ2-5	NA	TGTGCCAGCAGCACCCCGGAGGGCGCGAAAGAGACCCAGAACTTC	CASSTPEGAKETQNF
NA	TRBV6-4	TRBJ2-3	TRBD1	TGTGCCAGCAGTGACTGGGGCAGGGGGTCGACAGATACGCAGTATTTT	CASSDWGRGSTDTQYF
NA	TRBV9	TRBJ2-5	TRBD2	TGTGCCAGCAGCCTAGCGAGAGGGGGACTAGCAGAGACCCAGTACTTC	CASSLARGGLAETQYF
NA	TRBV27	TRBJ2-7	NA	TGTGCCAGCAGTCCCCGACAGGACTACTACGAGCAGTACTTC	CASSPRQDYYEQYF
many	TRBV6-5	TRBJ2-3	NA	TGTGCCAGCAGTCCGCTTGGGGGGATTGGCACAGATACGCAGTATTTT	CASSPLGGIGTDTQYF
many	TRBV10-3	TRBJ2-3	TRBD1	TGTGCCATCAGTGAAAGGGGGCTGGGCACAGATACGCAGTATTTT	CAISERGLGTDTQYF
few	TRBV6-1	TRBJ2-6	NA	TGTGCCACCGAGATGCTCTCTGGGGCCAACGTCCTGACTTTC	CATEMLSGANVLTF
many	TRBV7-2	TRBJ2-7	TRBD2	TGTGCCAGCAGCTTAATAGCAGGTCTAGCGGGGAAATACGAGCAGTACTTC	CASSLIAGLAGKYEQYF
NA	TRBV7-6	TRBJ2-1	TRBD1	TGTGCCAGCAGCTGGTGGGACAGGGAGAATGAGCAGTTCTTC	CASSWWDRENEQFF
few	TRBV5-4	TRBJ1-2	NA	TGTGCCAGCAGCTCCTTGGGAGCCCCTAACTATGGCTACACCTTC	CASSSLGAPNYGYTF
few	TRBV12-3/TRBV12-4	TRBJ2-3	TRBD2	TGTGCCAGCAGTTCGACTAGCGGGGGGCCGGGAGGGTCGACGCAGTATTTT	CASSSTSGGPGGSTQYF
few	TRBV4-3	TRBJ1-5	NA	TGCGCCAGCAGCCAAGATAGGAGGGCTCATCAGCCCCAGCATTTT	CASSQDRRAHQPQHF
NA	TRBV7-9	TRBJ1-2	TRBD1	TGTGCCAGCGGGACAGGGGGAATTCTTGGCTACACCTTC	CASGTGGILGYTF
NA	TRBV6-6	TRBJ2-3	NA	TGTGCCAGCAGTTACTCGCCTTCAGGGACCACAGATACGCAGTATTTT	CASSYSPSGTTDTQYF
many	TRBV7-8	TRBJ1-1	TRBD1	TGTGCCAGCAGCTTAGGGACAGGAAACACTGAAGCTTTCTTT	CASSLGTGNTEAFF
NA	TRBV19	TRBJ2-3	NA	TGTGCCAGTAGTATTCGAGGGGCCCCGCCGTACACAGATACGCAGTATTTT	CASSIRGAPPYTDTQYF
once	TRBV29-1	TRBJ1-2	NA	TGCAGCGCCACAGTCCCGGGTGGCTACACCTTC	CSATVPGGYTF
many	TRBV7-9	TRBJ2-7	NA	TGTGCCAGCAGCTTAGCGCAGGGCGAGCAGTACTTC	CASSLAQGEQYF
few	TRBV4-1	TRBJ2-1	TRBD2	TGCGCCAGCAGCCCTTGGACTAGCGGGGGGGCCGATGAGCAGTTCTTC	CASSPWTSGGADEQFF
NA	TRBV4-3	TRBJ1-3	TRBD1	TGCGCCAGCAGAGCCGGGACAGGGAGTGGAAACACCATATATTTT	CASRAGTGSGNTIYF
NA	TRBV4-1	TRBJ1-1	TRBD1	TGCGCCAGCAGCCAAGGGGGACAGGGCTACACTGAAGCTTTCTTT	CASSQGGQGYTEAFF
few	TRBV24-1	TRBJ2-7	NA	TGTGCCACCAGTTCTCCGGACTCAGGGAACGAGCAGTACTTC	CATSSPDSGNEQYF
few	TRBV4-3	TRBJ2-1	NA	TGCGCCAGCAGCCACCTTCTGTCAGGCAATGAGCAGTTCTTC	CASSHLLSGNEQFF
NA	TRBV6-8	TRBJ1-1	TRBD1	TGTGCCAGCAGCGCAGGGGGTATATTTGAAGCTTTCTTT	CASSAGGIFEAFF